The sequence of this T cell receptor (beta chain) was determined in a study of blood T cell repertoires in COVID-19. Per the original methods: By means of reference gene primer amplification, nucleated cell counts were estimated. Produced via immunoSEQ multiplex PCR; TCRdb's table is partial and in-frame only. That table is the source of V, J and clone size, and D and trimming were worked out from the DNA. The sample includes about 170,000 clones, about 80% seen only once; the top ten take around a fifth. The germline gives CDR1 SGHTA, CDR2 FQGNSA. CDR3 length: 15 amino acids. Trimming shortened V by 3 bases and J by 0 bases, and 6 bases separated the two germline ends.

The origin of this receptor is a woman older than 75 with acute or convalescent COVID-19. The chain couples TRBV7-2 to TRBJ2-6, with D uncertain. The sample taken for sequencing was peripheral blood. The CDR3 sequence is CASSFTYSGANVLTF. The CDR3 DNA reads TGTGCCAGCAGCTTTACCTACTCTGGGGCCAACGTCCTGACTTTC. The complete variable domain, with remaining parts taken from reference TRBV7-2 and TRBJ2-6, reads GAGVSQSPSNKVTEKGKDVELRCDPISGHTALYWYRQSLGQGLEFLIYFQGNSAPDKSGLPSDRFSAERTGGSVSTLTIQRTQQEDSAVYLCASSFTYSGANVLTFGAGSRLTVL.